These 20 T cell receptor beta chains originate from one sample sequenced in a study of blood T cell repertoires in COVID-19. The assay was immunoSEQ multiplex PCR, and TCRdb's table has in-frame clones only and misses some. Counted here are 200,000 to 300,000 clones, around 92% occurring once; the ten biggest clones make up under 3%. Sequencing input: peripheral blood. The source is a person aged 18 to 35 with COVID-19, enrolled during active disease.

For the CDR3, the DNA is TGCGCCAGCAGCCAAGTGGCGGATAATACCTACGAGCAGTACTTC. Protein product: CASSQVADNTYEQYF. The chain uses TRBV4-1 and TRBJ2-7; no clear D. This CDR3 region has 15 residues. The ends were cut back, 1 base at V and 2 bases at J, with 12 bases in the middle. Germline V gene data show CDR1 as MGHRA and CDR2 as YSYEKL.

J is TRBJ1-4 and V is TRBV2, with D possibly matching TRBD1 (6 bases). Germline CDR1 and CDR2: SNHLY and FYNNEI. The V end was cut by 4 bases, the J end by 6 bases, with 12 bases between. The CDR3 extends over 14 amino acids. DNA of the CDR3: TGTGCCAGCAGTGCGCAGGGGAGGGATGAAAAACTGTTTTTT. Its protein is CASSAQGRDEKLFF. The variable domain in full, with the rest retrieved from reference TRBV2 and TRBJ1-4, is EPEVTQTPSHQVTQMGQEVILRCVPISNHLYFYWYRQILGQKVEFLVSFYNNEISEKSEIFDDQFSVERPDGSNFTLKIRSTKLEDSAMYFCASSAQGRDEKLFFGSGTQLSVL.

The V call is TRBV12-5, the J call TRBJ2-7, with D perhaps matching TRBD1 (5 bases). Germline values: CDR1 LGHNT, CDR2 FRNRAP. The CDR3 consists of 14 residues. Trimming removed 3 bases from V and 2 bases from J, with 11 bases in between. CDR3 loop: CASGFNRSPYEQYF. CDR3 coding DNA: TGTGCTAGTGGTTTCAACAGGAGCCCCTACGAGCAGTACTTC.

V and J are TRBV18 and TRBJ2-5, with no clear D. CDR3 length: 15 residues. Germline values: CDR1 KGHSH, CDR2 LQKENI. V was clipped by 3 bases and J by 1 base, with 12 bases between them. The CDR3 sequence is CASSPSDILQETQYF. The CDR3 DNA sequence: TGTGCCAGCTCACCTTCCGACATCCTCCAAGAGACCCAGTACTTC.

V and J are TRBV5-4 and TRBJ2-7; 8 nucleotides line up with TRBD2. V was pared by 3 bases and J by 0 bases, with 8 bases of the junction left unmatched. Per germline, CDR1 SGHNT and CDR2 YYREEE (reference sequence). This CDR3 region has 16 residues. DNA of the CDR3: TGTGCCAGCAGCTCCGGACTAGCCCCTAGCTCCTACGAGCAGTACTTC. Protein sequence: CASSSGLAPSSYEQYF.

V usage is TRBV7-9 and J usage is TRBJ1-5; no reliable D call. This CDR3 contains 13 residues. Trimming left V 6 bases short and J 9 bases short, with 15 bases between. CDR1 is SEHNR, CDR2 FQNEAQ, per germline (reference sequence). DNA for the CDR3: TGTGCCAGCAGTCGAGCGAGGGAAACGCCCCAGCATTTT. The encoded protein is CASSRARETPQHF.

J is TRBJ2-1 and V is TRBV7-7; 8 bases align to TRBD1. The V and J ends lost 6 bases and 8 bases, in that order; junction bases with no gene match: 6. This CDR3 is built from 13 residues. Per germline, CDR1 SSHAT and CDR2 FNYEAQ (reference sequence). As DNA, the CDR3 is TGTGCCAGCAGTTGGGCAGGGGGCGATGAGCAGTTCTTC. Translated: CASSWAGGDEQFF.

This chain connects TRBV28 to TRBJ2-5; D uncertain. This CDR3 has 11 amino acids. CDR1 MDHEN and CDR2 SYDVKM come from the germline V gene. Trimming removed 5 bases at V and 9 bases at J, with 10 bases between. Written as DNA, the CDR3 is TGTGCCAGCAGTCGTCCAGGCCCCCAGTACTTC. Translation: CASSRPGPQYF.

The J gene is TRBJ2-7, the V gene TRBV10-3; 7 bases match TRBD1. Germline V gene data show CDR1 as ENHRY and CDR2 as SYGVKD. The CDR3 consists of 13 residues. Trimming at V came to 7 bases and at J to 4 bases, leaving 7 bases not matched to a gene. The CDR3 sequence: CAIKTGESYEQYF. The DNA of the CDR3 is TGTGCCATCAAAACAGGGGAGTCGTACGAGCAGTACTTC.

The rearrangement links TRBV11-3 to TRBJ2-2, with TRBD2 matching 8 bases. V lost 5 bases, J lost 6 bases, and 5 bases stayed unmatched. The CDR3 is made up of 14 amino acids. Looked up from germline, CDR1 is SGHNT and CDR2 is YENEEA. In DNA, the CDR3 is TGTGCCAGCAGCCCCACGGGGGGGTCCGGGGAGCTGTTTTTT. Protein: CASSPTGGSGELFF.

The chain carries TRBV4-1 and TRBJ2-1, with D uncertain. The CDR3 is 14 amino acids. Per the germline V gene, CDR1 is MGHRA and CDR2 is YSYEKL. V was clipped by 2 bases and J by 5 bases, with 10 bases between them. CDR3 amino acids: CASSQNDNNNEQFF. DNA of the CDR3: TGCGCCAGCAGCCAAAACGACAACAACAATGAGCAGTTCTTC.

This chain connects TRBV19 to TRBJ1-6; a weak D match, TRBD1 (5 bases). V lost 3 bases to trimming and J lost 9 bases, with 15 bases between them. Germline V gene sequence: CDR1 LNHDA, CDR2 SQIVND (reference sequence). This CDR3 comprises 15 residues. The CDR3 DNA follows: TGTGCCAGTAGTATCTCCCGCAGGGCGCGTTCACCCCTCCACTTT. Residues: CASSISRRARSPLHF.

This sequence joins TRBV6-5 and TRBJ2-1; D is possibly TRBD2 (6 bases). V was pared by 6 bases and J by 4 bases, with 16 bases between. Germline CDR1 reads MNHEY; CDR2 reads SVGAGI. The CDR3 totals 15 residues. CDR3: CASSGTEGRYNEQFF. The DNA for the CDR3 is TGTGCCAGCAGCGGGACGGAGGGCCGTTACAATGAGCAGTTCTTC.

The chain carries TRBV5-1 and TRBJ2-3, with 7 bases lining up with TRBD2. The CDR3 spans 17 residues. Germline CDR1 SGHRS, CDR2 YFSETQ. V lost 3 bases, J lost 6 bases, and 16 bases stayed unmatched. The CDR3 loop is CASSYKPGGGVGDTQYF. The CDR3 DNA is TGCGCCAGCAGCTACAAACCGGGAGGCGGGGTCGGGGATACGCAGTATTTT.

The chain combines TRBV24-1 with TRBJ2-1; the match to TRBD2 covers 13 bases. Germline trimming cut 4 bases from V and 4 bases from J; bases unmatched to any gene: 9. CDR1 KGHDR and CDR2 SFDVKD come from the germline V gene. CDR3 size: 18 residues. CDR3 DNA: TGTGCCACCAGTGAGTCAGGGACTAGCGGGATCTTTTACAATGAGCAGTTCTTC. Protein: CATSESGTSGIFYNEQFF.

The CDR3 spells CASSPIGEMEPQHF. The CDR3 nucleotides are TGCGCCAGCAGCCCGATCGGGGAGATGGAGCCCCAGCATTTT. The genes are TRBV4-1 and TRBJ1-5; D is ambiguous. Between the trimmed V and J ends, which lost 4 bases and 8 bases, there was a span of 15 bases. This CDR3 comprises 14 residues. Per germline, CDR1 MGHRA and CDR2 YSYEKL.

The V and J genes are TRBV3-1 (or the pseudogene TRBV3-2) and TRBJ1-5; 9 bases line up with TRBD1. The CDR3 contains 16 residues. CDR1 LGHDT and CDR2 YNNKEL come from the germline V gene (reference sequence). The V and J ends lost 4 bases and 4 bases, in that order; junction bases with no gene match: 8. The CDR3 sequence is CASSPGQGGWNQPQHF. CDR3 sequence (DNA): TGTGCCAGCAGCCCGGGACAGGGTGGTTGGAATCAGCCCCAGCATTTT.

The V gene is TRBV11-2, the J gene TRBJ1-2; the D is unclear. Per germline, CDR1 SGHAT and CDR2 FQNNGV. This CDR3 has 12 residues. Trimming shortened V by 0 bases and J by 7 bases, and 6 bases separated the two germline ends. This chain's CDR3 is CASSLDYPGYTF. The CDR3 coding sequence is TGTGCCAGCAGCTTAGATTATCCTGGCTACACCTTC.

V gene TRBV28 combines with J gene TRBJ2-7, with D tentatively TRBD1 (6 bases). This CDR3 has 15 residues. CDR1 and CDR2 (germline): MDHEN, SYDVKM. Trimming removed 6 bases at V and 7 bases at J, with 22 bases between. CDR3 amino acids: CASSPSRDTAKEQYF. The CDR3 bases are TGTGCCAGCAGCCCTTCCCGGGACACGGCTAAGGAGCAGTACTTC.

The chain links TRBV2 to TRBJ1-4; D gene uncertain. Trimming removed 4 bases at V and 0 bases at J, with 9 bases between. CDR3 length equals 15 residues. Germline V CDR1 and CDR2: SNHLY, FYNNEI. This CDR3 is CASSASVATNEKLFF. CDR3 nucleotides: TGTGCCAGCAGTGCATCAGTTGCAACTAATGAAAAACTGTTTTTT.